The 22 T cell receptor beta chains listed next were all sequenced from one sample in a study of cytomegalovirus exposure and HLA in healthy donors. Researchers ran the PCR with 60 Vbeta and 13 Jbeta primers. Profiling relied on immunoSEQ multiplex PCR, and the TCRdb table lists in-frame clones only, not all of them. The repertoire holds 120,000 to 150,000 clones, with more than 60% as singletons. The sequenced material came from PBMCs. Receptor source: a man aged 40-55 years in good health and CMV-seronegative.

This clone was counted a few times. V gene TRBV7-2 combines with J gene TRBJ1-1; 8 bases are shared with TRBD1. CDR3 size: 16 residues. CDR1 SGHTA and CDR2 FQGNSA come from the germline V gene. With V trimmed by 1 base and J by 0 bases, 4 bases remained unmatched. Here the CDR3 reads CASSLVMGQVNTEAFF. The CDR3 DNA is TGTGCCAGCAGCTTAGTCATGGGACAGGTGAACACTGAAGCTTTCTTT.

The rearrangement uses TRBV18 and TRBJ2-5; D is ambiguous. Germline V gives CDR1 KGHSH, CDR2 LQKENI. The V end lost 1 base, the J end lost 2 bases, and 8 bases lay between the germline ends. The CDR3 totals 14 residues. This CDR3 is CASSPQPAQETQYF. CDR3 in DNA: TGTGCCAGCTCACCACAACCAGCGCAAGAGACCCAGTACTTC.

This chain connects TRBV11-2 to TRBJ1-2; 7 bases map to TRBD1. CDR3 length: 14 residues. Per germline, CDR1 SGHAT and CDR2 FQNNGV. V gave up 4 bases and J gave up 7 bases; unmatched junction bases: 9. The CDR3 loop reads CASSSLPYRGGYTF. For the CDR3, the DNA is TGTGCCAGCAGCTCACTCCCTTACAGGGGTGGCTACACCTTC.

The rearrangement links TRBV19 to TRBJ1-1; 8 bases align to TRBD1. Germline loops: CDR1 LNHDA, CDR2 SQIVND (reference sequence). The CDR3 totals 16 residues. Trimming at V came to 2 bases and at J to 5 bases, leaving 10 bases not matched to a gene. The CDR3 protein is CASSITSRGQGTEAFF. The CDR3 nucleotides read TGTGCCAGTAGTATAACGAGCAGGGGGCAGGGGACTGAAGCTTTCTTT.

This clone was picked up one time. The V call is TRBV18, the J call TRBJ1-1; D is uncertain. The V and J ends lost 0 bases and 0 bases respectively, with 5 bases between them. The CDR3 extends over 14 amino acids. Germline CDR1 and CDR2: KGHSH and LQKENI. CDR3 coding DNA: TGTGCCAGCTCACCACCTCCCGTGAACACTGAAGCTTTCTTT. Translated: CASSPPPVNTEAFF.

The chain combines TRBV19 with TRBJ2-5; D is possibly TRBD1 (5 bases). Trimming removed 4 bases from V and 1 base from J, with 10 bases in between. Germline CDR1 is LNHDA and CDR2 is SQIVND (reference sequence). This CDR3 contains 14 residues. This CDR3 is CASSTRQSQETQYF. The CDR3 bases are TGTGCCAGTAGTACCCGACAGTCCCAAGAGACCCAGTACTTC. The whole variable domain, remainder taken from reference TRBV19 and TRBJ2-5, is DGGITQSPKYLFRKEGQNVTLSCEQNLNHDAMYWYRQDPGQGLRLIYYSQIVNDFQKGDIAEGYSVSREKKESFPLTVTSAQKNPTAFYLCASSTRQSQETQYFGPGTRLLVL.

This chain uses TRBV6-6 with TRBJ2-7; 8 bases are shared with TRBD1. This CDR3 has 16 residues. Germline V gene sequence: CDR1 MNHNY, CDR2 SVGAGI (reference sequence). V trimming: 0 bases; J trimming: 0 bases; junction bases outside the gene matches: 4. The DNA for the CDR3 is TGTGCCAGCAGTTACTCGCGGGACAGGCCCTCCTACGAGCAGTACTTC. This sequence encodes CASSYSRDRPSYEQYF.

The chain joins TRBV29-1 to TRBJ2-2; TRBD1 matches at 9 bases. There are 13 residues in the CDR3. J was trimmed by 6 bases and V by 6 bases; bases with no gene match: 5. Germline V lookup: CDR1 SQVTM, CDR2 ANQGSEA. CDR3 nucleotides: TGCAGCGTAGGACAGGGGTGGTCCGGGGAGCTGTTTTTT. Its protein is CSVGQGWSGELFF.

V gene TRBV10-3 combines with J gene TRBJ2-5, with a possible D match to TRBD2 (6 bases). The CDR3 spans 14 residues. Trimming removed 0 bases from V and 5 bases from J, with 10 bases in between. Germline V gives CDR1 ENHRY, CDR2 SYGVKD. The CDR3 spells CAISESYSGETQYF. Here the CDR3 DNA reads TGTGCCATCAGTGAGTCCTACAGCGGGGAGACCCAGTACTTC.

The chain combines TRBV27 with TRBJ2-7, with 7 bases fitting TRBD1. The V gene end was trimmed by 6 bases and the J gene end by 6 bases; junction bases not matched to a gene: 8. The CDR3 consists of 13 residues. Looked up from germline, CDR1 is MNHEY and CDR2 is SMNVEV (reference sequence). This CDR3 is CASRTWTGAEQYF. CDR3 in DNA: TGTGCCAGCAGAACCTGGACAGGTGCCGAGCAGTACTTC.

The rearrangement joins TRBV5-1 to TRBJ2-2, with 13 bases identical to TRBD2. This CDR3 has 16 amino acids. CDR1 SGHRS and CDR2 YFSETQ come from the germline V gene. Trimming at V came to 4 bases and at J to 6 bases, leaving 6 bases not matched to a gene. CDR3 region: CASSVGLAGSAGELFF. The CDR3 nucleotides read TGCGCCAGCAGCGTGGGACTAGCGGGGTCGGCCGGGGAGCTGTTTTTT.

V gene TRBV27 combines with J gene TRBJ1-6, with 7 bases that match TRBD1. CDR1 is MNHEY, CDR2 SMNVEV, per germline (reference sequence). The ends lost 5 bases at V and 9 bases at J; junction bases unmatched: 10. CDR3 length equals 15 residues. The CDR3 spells CASSGGTVAGSPLHF. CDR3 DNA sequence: TGTGCCAGCAGTGGGGGGACAGTTGCCGGTTCACCCCTCCACTTT.

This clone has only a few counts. The CDR3 sequence: CASSALGEQFF. For the CDR3, the DNA is TGTGCCAGCAGCGCACTAGGTGAGCAGTTCTTC. The gene calls are TRBV13 and TRBJ2-1; D might be TRBD2 (5 bases). Germline V gives CDR1 PRHDT, CDR2 FYEKMQ (reference sequence). The CDR3 has 11 amino acids. Trimming cost V 5 bases and J 9 bases, with 8 bases left between them. The entire variable domain, with the rest obtained from reference TRBV13 and TRBJ2-1, is as follows: AAGVIQSPRHLIKEKRETATLKCYPIPRHDTVYWYQQGPGQDPQFLISFYEKMQSDKGSIPDRFSAQQFSDYHSELNMSSLELGDSALYFCASSALGEQFFGPGTRLTVL.

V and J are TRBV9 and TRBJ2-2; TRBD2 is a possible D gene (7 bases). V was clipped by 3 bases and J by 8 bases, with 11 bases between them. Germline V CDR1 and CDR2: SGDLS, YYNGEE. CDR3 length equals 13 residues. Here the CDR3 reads CASSARGGGELFF. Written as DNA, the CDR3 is TGTGCCAGCAGCGCGAGGGGGGGAGGGGAGCTGTTTTTT.

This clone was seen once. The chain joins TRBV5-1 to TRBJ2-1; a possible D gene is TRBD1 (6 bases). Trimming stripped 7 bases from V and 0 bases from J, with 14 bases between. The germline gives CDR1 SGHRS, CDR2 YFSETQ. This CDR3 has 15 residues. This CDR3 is CASYRDSSSYNEQFF. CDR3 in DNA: TGCGCCAGCTACAGGGATTCGAGCTCCTACAATGAGCAGTTCTTC.

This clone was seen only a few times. The CDR3 nucleotides read TGCGCCAGCAGCCTTACAGGGTGGAGCAATGAAAAACTGTTTTTT. Translating gives CASSLTGWSNEKLFF. The chain carries TRBV5-1 and TRBJ1-4; D may be TRBD1 (6 bases). The CDR3 length is 15 residues. CDR1 is SGHRS, CDR2 YFSETQ, per germline. V was shortened by 4 bases and J by 5 bases, with 15 bases between the two germline ends. The complete variable domain, with remaining parts taken from reference TRBV5-1 and TRBJ1-4, reads KAGVTQTPRYLIKTRGQQVTLSCSPISGHRSVSWYQQTPGQGLQFLFEYFSETQRNKGNFPGRFSGRQFSNSRSEMNVSTLELGDSALYLCASSLTGWSNEKLFFGSGTQLSVL.

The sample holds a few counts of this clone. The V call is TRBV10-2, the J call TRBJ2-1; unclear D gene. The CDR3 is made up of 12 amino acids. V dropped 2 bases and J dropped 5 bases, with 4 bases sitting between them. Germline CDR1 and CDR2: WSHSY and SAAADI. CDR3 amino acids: CASSETDNEQFF. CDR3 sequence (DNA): TGCGCCAGCAGTGAGACAGACAATGAGCAGTTCTTC.

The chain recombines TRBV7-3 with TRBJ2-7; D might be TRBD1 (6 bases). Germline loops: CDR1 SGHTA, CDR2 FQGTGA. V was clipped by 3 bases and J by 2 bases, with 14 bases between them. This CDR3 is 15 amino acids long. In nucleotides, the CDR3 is TGTGCCAGCAGCTTCGACAGGATGCCCGCCTACGAGCAGTACTTC. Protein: CASSFDRMPAYEQYF.

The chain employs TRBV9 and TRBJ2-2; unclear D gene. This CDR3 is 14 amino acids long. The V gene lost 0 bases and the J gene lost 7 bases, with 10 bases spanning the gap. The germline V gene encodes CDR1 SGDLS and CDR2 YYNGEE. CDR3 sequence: CASSVDPRGGELFF. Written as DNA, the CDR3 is TGTGCCAGCAGCGTAGACCCCCGAGGCGGGGAGCTGTTTTTT.

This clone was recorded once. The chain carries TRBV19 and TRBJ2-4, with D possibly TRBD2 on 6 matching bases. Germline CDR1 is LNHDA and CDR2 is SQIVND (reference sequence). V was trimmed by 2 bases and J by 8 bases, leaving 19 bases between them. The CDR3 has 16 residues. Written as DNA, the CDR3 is TGTGCCAGTAGTATACAACAGAGACTAGGTCGAGACATTCAGTACTTC. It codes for CASSIQQRLGRDIQYF.

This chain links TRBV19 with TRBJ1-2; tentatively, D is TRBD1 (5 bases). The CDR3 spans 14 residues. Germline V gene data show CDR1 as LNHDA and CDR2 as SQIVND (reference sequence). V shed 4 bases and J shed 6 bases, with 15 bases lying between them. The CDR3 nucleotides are TGTGCCAGTAGTAGACTAGGGGAGGCGGATGGCTACACCTTC. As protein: CASSRLGEADGYTF. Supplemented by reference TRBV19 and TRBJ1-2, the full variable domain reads DGGITQSPKYLFRKEGQNVTLSCEQNLNHDAMYWYRQDPGQGLRLIYYSQIVNDFQKGDIAEGYSVSREKKESFPLTVTSAQKNPTAFYLCASSRLGEADGYTFGSGTRLTVV.

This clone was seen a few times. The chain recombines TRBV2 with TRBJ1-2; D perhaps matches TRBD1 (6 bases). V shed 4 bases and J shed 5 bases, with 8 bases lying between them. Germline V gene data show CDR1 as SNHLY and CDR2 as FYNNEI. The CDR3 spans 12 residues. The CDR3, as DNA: TGTGCCAGCAGTGGACAGGAGTATGGCTACACCTTC. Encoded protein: CASSGQEYGYTF. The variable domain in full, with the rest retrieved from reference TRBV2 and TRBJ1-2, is EPEVTQTPSHQVTQMGQEVILRCVPISNHLYFYWYRQILGQKVEFLVSFYNNEISEKSEIFDDQFSVERPDGSNFTLKIRSTKLEDSAMYFCASSGQEYGYTFGSGTRLTVV.